This record concerns one T cell receptor beta chain sequence. The sample is drawn from a study of OX40 agonist ivuxolimab in advanced cancers. Study-wide background: Anti-PD-1, anti-PD-L1 or anti-CTLA-4 therapy given earlier was allowed, and 40% had some.

Libraries were prepared by immunoSEQ multiplex PCR; TCRdb keeps only in-frame clonotypes and omits some of them. The table lists about 63,000 clones, approximately 90% of them singletons. Blood samples were obtained at baseline, cycle 4 day 1, and cycle 7 day 1. There are 15 residues in the CDR3. The J segment lost 9 bases and the V segment lost 5 bases, leaving 8 bases of the junction unmatched. Germline CDR1 is SGHNT and CDR2 is YENEEA. Here the sequenced sample was CD4+ or CD8+ T cells sorted from blood, taken in a trial of the OX40 agonist ivuxolimab. The receptor was isolated from an adult with an advanced solid tumor such as melanoma, head and neck, liver or kidney cancer. The V gene is TRBV11-3, the J gene TRBJ2-1, with 12 bases identical to TRBD2. The CDR3 loop reads CASSRLAGGHSEQFF. The CDR3 bases are TGTGCCAGCAGCCGTCTAGCGGGAGGGCATAGTGAGCAGTTCTTC.